A single sample is the source of the 21 T cell receptor beta chains below, sequenced in a study of blood T cell repertoires in COVID-19. Generated by immunoSEQ multiplex PCR, the TCRdb table keeps only in-frame clones and is missing some. The sample has about 220,000 clones, roughly 85% seen once; the top ten hold 4.8%. Material: PBMCs or T cells enriched from blood (not recorded which). Every receptor here comes from a woman aged 45-59 years who had been exposed to COVID-19.

The V call is TRBV18, the J call TRBJ2-3, with D unresolved. Germline V CDR1 and CDR2: KGHSH, LQKENI. Between the trimmed V and J ends, which lost 2 bases and 4 bases, there was a span of 10 bases. This CDR3 contains 14 residues. DNA for the CDR3: TGTGCCAGCTCACCAGGGCTTACGGCAGATACGCAGTATTTT. Translated: CASSPGLTADTQYF. Supplemented by reference TRBV18 and TRBJ2-3, the full variable domain reads NAGVMQNPRHLVRRRGQEARLRCSPMKGHSHVYWYRQLPEEGLKFMVYLQKENIIDESGMPKERFSAEFPKEGPSILRIQQVVRGDSAAYFCASSPGLTADTQYFGPGTRLTVL.

The rearrangement joins TRBV27 to TRBJ1-1; TRBD1 matches 8 bases. Looked up from germline, CDR1 is MNHEY and CDR2 is SMNVEV (reference sequence). V dropped 6 bases and J dropped 11; count of bases not matched to a gene: 8. The CDR3 runs to 12 residues. In DNA, the CDR3 is TGTGCCAGCAGCCCCCAGGGGGCTCGCGCTTTCTTT. Its translation is CASSPQGARAFF.

The chain couples TRBV27 to TRBJ1-2; 10 bases match TRBD1. Germline V gene lookup returns CDR1 MNHEY and CDR2 SMNVEV (reference sequence). With V trimmed by 0 bases and J by 0 bases, 10 bases remained unmatched. The CDR3 runs to 19 residues. The CDR3 DNA reads as TGTGCCAGCAGTTTATCCCGGACGACAGGGGGCGCCCCTAACTATGGCTACACCTTC. Its translation: CASSLSRTTGGAPNYGYTF.

The genes are TRBV29-1 and TRBJ2-3; possible D gene TRBD2, 6 bases. The CDR3 extends over 13 amino acids. Trimming left V 6 bases short and J 1 base short, with 11 bases between. The germline V gene has CDR1 SQVTM and CDR2 ANQGSEA. CDR3 region: CSVVKRGTDTQYF. The CDR3 region has the DNA TGCAGCGTCGTAAAGCGGGGCACAGATACGCAGTATTTT.

This rearrangement joins TRBV27 to TRBJ1-2; 8 nucleotides line up with TRBD1. Trimming at V came to 7 bases and at J to 1 base, leaving 2 bases not matched to a gene. The germline V gene encodes CDR1 MNHEY and CDR2 SMNVEV (reference sequence). The CDR3 runs to 13 residues. The CDR3 loop reads CASKGQVNYGYTF. DNA for the CDR3: TGTGCCAGCAAGGGACAGGTTAACTATGGCTACACCTTC.

The V gene is TRBV24-1, the J gene TRBJ1-5; D gene ambiguous. This CDR3 is 15 amino acids long. The germline V gene has CDR1 KGHDR and CDR2 SFDVKD. V was shortened by 5 bases and J by 5 bases, with 15 bases between the two germline ends. CDR3 residues: CATSVGGGSHQPQHF. The DNA of the CDR3 is TGTGCCACCAGTGTGGGAGGAGGATCCCATCAGCCCCAGCATTTT.

This chain joins TRBV6-5 and TRBJ1-2; D not certain. Trimming took 6 bases from V and 5 from J, leaving 10 bases between them. Germline-derived CDR1 and CDR2 are MNHEY and SVGAGI. This CDR3 contains 12 residues. In DNA form, the CDR3 reads TGTGCCAGCAGGGACTTTCTGTATGGCTACACCTTC. Translating it yields CASRDFLYGYTF.

This rearrangement joins TRBV11-2 to TRBJ1-1, with TRBD1 matching 8 bases. The ends lost 5 bases at V and 8 bases at J; junction bases unmatched: 10. This CDR3 has 14 amino acids. From germline, CDR1 is SGHAT and CDR2 FQNNGV. DNA of the CDR3: TGTGCCAGCAGCATAAACCCGGGACAGGCAGAAGCTTTCTTT. Translation gives CASSINPGQAEAFF.

This clone appeared a few times. The gene calls are TRBV4-2 and TRBJ1-2; TRBD1 matches 7 bases. J lost 6 bases, V lost 3 bases, and 10 bases had no gene match. CDR3 length equals 15 residues. Germline loops: CDR1 LGHNA, CDR2 YNFKEQ. CDR3 in amino acids: CASSHPDRERNGYTF. The CDR3 DNA reads TGTGCCAGCAGCCACCCCGACAGGGAAAGAAATGGCTACACCTTC.

The chain has TRBV5-8 and TRBJ2-5; D remains unclear. CDR1 and CDR2 from the germline V gene are SGHTS and YDEGEE. The V end was cut by 7 bases, the J end by 0 bases, with 10 bases between. This CDR3 has 13 amino acids. The CDR3 nucleotides read TGTGCCAGCTCTACTACGTACCAAGAGACCCAGTACTTC. Translation gives CASSTTYQETQYF.

The chain joins TRBV12-3 or TRBV12-4 to TRBJ1-5; D is ambiguous. The CDR3 extends over 13 amino acids. V was clipped by 5 bases and J by 0 bases, with 5 bases between them. The DNA of the CDR3 is TGTGCCAGCAGTCACTCTAGCAATCAGCCCCAGCATTTT. This gives the protein CASSHSSNQPQHF.

The gene calls are TRBV5-1 and TRBJ1-6; 8 bases fit TRBD1. The CDR3 loop spans 15 amino acids. V lost 4 bases to trimming and J lost 6 bases; unmatched junction nucleotides: 6. Germline V lookup: CDR1 SGHRS, CDR2 YFSETQ. The DNA of the CDR3 is TGCGCCAGCAGCCCGGACAGGGTGGGTAATTCACCCCTCCACTTT. Its protein product is CASSPDRVGNSPLHF.

The chain combines TRBV19 with TRBJ1-1; D gene unclear. Trimming cost V 1 base and J 7 bases, with 10 bases left between them. The CDR3 contains 13 residues. Germline values: CDR1 LNHDA, CDR2 SQIVND (reference sequence). The CDR3 loop reads CASSIGPGVEAFF. CDR3 nucleotides: TGTGCCAGTAGTATAGGTCCGGGAGTTGAAGCTTTCTTT. The full variable domain, with the rest looked up from reference TRBV19 and TRBJ1-1, is DGGITQSPKYLFRKEGQNVTLSCEQNLNHDAMYWYRQDPGQGLRLIYYSQIVNDFQKGDIAEGYSVSREKKESFPLTVTSAQKNPTAFYLCASSIGPGVEAFFGQGTRLTVV.

The chain carries TRBV29-1 and TRBJ1-2; D gene unclear. The CDR3 covers 11 residues. The germline V and J ends were trimmed by 6 bases and 6 bases, with 11 bases remaining between them. CDR1 and CDR2 (germline): SQVTM, ANQGSEA. The CDR3 coding sequence is TGCAGCGTAGAGGTGGTGAATGGCTACACCTTC. It is translated as CSVEVVNGYTF.

The chain uses TRBV5-4 and TRBJ2-7; the D gene is possibly TRBD2 (6 bases). Germline-derived CDR1 and CDR2 are SGHNT and YYREEE (reference sequence). Deletions cut 4 bases from V and 3 bases from J, with 14 bases between. There are 14 residues in the CDR3. The CDR3 sequence: CASSPRDSGYEQYF. CDR3 nucleotides: TGTGCCAGCAGCCCCCGGGACTCCGGCTACGAGCAGTACTTC.

This clone was detected a few times. The gene calls are TRBV19 and TRBJ2-1; D may be TRBD1 (5 bases). Trimming shortened V by 5 bases and J by 2 bases, and 10 bases separated the two germline ends. CDR1 and CDR2 from the germline V gene are LNHDA and SQIVND (reference sequence). CDR3 length equals 14 residues. The CDR3 loop is CASSVQGTYNEQFF. The CDR3 bases are TGTGCCAGTAGTGTCCAGGGCACCTACAATGAGCAGTTCTTC.

The chain couples TRBV10-3 to TRBJ2-3; 7 bases match TRBD1. The CDR3 runs 16 residues. J was trimmed by 6 bases and V by 5 bases; bases with no gene match: 14. Per the germline V gene, CDR1 is ENHRY and CDR2 is SYGVKD. CDR3 residues: CAISPLLTGLMDTQYF. The CDR3 DNA reads as TGTGCCATCAGTCCCCTTTTGACAGGGCTAATGGATACGCAGTATTTT.

This sequence joins TRBV28 and TRBJ1-2; possibly TRBD1 for D (5 bases). The V gene's germline CDR1 is MDHEN and CDR2 SYDVKM. Trimming left V 1 base short and J 8 bases short, with 20 bases between. CDR3 length: 16 residues. CDR3 protein: CASSLLYPQQVGGYTF. The DNA for the CDR3 is TGTGCCAGCAGTTTATTATACCCACAACAGGTGGGAGGCTACACCTTC.

The rearrangement links TRBV2 to TRBJ1-5; 8 bases map to TRBD1. V trimming: 8 bases; J trimming: 1 base; junction bases outside the gene matches: 4. The CDR3 consists of 14 residues. The V gene's germline CDR1 is SNHLY and CDR2 FYNNEI. CDR3 in amino acids: CASRTGRSNQPQHF. The DNA for the CDR3 is TGTGCCAGCCGGACAGGGCGAAGCAATCAGCCCCAGCATTTT.

This chain connects TRBV29-1 to TRBJ1-2; perhaps TRBD1 as D (5 bases). Germline CDR1 is SQVTM and CDR2 is ANQGSEA. The V end lost 7 bases, the J end lost 3 bases, and 15 bases lay between the germline ends. CDR3 length: 13 residues. CDR3 sequence (DNA): TGCAGCGCTGCGGGGCAACGGGACTATGGCTACACCTTC. Encoded protein: CSAAGQRDYGYTF.

For this clone: At one boundary the junction diverges from the germline segment, which might be a read error. The J gene is TRBJ1-2, the V gene TRBV7-9; D remains ambiguous. In germline, CDR1 is SEHNR, CDR2 FQNEAQ (reference sequence). The CDR3 spans 12 residues. CDR3 residues: CASTLSVYGYTF. The CDR3 DNA reads TGTGCCAGCACCTTATCAGTCTATGGCTACACCTTC. Variable domain in full (rest from reference TRBV7-9 and TRBJ1-2): DTGVSQNPRHKITKRGQNVTFRCDPISEHNRLYWYRQTLGQGPEFLTYFQNEAQLEKSRLLSDRFSAERPKGSFSTLEIQRTEQGDSAMYLCASTLSVYGYTFGSGTRLTVV.